This TCR beta chain was observed in a study of T cell responses to AZD1222 COVID-19 vaccine (dated by TCRdb to the early 2020s). In the study overall: AZD1222 recipients with second doses at about 4 weeks or about 12 weeks were pooled, because spike-specific TCR depth and breadth did not differ between schedules. A total of approximately 230 trial participants underwent TCR sequencing, of whom around 200 received two doses of AZD1222 and some 26 received two doses of the MenACWY control vaccine. Trial participants were enrolled by age into 18-55, 56-69 and 70-plus year subgroups, with about 150, 27 and 61 TCR-sequenced participants respectively. What the research found in general, with its limitations: Reportedly, close to half of the unique spike-specific TCRs recognized epitopes lying outside the regions that are mutated in the B.1.351 and B.1.1.7 variants. Spike-specific TCR breadth and depth rose significantly after two AZD1222 doses compared with day 0 and with MenACWY recipients. The 56-69-year group was small, and its depth increase did not reach significance, likely because of low power. Conclusions about previously exposed vaccinees were limited because only six AZD1222 recipients were SARS-CoV-2 seropositive at baseline. Because no samples from the day 14 peak response were available, repertoires could be characterized only after the peak T cell response. The vaccine-associated CD4 TCRs covered the entire spike protein, and the dominant responses fell in regions 160-218 and 743-854. Participants were mostly white British and included more females than males, and it was suggested by the authors that clonal diversity may have been underestimated.

With regard to this clone: Which antigen it targets is not known. No much larger clone exists at a distance of one base, and base qualities are not known.

According to the study, the label for this sample's time point signals: baseline before first vaccination. The vaccinee samples were drawn from two UK trials, COV001 and COV002, one of which was a single-blind randomized controlled phase 2/3 trial testing AZD1222 (ChAdOx1 nCoV-19) in healthy adults. For TCRbeta chain sequencing, PBMC samples from trial participants were taken at day 0 and at day 28 after the second dose. The CDR3 regions of human TCRbeta chains were analyzed by immunosequencing. The authors processed their data as follows. Repertoire TCRs were checked for matches against a reference library of SARS-CoV-2-specific TCRs that had been generated using the MIRA antigen-specificity platform. Breadth meant the fraction of unique TCRs that were SARS-CoV-2-associated, whereas depth meant the fraction of total T cells that were SARS-CoV-2-associated. Using the MIRA data, each spike-specific TCR was mapped to the spike region that the TCR reacts to and placed in a CD4 or CD8 class. Log10-transformed breadth and depth values were compared by one-way ANOVA with Sidak's multiple comparisons tests. Imported from immuneACCESS, the table was reduced by TCRdb to in-frame sequences with V and J called. These copies leave out some clones; in studies compared against another copy, an unresolved V gene accounts for under half, and the cause of the remainder is not known. That table furnishes V, J and clone size, whereas the DNA furnished D and trimming. Recorded for this sample are approximately 90,000 clones; approximately 90% of them occurred a single time. The top ten constitute over 9.5% of the sample.

Sequencing used peripheral blood, obtained on day 0 of AZD1222 vaccination. This TCR was sampled from an adult in good health.

The DNA is as follows: TGTGCCAGCAGCTTGGCGGCCCTGAGCACAGATACGCAGTATTTT. The resulting protein is CASSLAALSTDTQYF. In this chain, TRBV5-4 is recombined with TRBJ2-3; the D segment cannot be called with confidence. The germline ends are 8 bases apart after V is trimmed by 0 bases and J by 0 bases. CDR1 and CDR2, per the germline V gene (reference sequence), are SGHNT and YYREEE. From the cysteine up to the phenylalanine, the CDR3 has a length of 15 residues. The sequence is cut down to CDR3 DNA, 45 bases in frame from base 1.